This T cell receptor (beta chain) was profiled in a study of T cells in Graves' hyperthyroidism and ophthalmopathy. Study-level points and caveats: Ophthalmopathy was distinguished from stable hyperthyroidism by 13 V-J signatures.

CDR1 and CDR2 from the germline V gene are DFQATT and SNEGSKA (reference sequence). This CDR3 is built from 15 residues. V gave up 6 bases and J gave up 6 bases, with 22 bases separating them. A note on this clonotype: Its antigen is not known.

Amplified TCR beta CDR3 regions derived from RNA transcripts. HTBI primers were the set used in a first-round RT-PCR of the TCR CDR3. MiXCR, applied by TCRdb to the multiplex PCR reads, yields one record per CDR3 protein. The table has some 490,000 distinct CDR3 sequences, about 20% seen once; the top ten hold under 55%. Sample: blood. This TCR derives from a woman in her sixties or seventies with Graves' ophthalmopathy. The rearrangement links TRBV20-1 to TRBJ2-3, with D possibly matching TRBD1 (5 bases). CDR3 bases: TGCAGTGCCAAGACACAGGCCCAGTTGATGGATACGCAGTATTTT. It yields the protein CSAKTQAQLMDTQYF.